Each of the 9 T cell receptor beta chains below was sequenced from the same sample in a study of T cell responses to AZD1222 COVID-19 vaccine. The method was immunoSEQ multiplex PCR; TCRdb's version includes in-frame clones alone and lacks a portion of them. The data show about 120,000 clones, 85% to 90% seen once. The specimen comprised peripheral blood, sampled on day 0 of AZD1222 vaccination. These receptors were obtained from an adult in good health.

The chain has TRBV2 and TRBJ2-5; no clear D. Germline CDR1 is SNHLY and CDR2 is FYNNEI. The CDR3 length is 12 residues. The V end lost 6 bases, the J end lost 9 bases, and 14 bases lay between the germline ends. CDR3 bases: TGTGCCAGCAGCTTAGGACCCCCACCCCAGTACTTC. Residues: CASSLGPPPQYF. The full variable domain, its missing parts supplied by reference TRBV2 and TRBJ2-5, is EPEVTQTPSHQVTQMGQEVILRCVPISNHLYFYWYRQILGQKVEFLVSFYNNEISEKSEIFDDQFSVERPDGSNFTLKIRSTKLEDSAMYFCASSLGPPPQYFGPGTRLLVL.

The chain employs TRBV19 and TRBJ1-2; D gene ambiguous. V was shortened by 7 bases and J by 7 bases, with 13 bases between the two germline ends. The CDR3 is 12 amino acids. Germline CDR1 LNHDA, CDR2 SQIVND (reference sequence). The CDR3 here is CASTQDKSGYTF. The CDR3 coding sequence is TGTGCCAGTACCCAAGACAAGAGTGGCTACACCTTC.

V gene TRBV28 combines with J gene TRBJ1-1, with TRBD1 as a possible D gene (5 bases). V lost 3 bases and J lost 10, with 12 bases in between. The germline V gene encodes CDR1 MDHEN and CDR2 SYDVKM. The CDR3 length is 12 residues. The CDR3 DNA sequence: TGTGCCAGCAGTTTGGGGCAGGAAGGAGCTTTCTTT. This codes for CASSLGQEGAFF.

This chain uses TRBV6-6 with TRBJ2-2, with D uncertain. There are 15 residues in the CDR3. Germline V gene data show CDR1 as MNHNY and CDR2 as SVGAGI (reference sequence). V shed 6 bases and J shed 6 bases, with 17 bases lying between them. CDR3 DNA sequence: TGTGCCAGCAGCTCCCGAAAACAGTTCCCCGGGGAGCTGTTTTTT. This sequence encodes CASSSRKQFPGELFF.

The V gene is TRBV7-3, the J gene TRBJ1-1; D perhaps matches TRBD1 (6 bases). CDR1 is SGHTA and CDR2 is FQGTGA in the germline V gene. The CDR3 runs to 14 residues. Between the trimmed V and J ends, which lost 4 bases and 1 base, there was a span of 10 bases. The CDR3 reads CASSYQGGNTEAFF. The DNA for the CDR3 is TGTGCCAGCAGCTACCAAGGGGGGAACACTGAAGCTTTCTTT.

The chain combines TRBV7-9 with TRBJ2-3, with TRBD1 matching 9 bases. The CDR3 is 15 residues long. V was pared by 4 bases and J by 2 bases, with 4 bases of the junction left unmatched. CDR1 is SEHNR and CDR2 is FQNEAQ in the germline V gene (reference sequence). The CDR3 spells CASSSGTGNTDTQYF. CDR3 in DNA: TGTGCCAGCAGCTCCGGGACAGGGAACACAGATACGCAGTATTTT.

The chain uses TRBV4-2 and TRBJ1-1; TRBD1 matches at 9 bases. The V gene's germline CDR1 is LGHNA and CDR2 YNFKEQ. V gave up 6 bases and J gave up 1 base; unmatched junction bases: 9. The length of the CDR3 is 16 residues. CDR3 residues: CASRRTGGAGNTEAFF. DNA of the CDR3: TGTGCCAGCAGGCGTACAGGGGGCGCGGGGAACACTGAAGCTTTCTTT.

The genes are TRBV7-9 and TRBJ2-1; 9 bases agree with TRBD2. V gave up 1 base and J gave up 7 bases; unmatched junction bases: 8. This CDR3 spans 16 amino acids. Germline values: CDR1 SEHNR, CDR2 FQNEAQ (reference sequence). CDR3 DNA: TGTGCCAGCAGCTTAGACGGCGGGAGGGCCAGGAATGAGCAGTTCTTC. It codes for CASSLDGGRARNEQFF.

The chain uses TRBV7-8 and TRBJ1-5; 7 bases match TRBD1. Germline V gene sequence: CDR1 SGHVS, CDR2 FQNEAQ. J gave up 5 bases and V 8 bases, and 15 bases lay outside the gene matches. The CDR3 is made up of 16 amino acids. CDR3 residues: CASGPHLGQVYQPQHF. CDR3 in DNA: TGTGCCAGCGGACCCCACCTTGGACAGGTCTATCAGCCCCAGCATTTT.